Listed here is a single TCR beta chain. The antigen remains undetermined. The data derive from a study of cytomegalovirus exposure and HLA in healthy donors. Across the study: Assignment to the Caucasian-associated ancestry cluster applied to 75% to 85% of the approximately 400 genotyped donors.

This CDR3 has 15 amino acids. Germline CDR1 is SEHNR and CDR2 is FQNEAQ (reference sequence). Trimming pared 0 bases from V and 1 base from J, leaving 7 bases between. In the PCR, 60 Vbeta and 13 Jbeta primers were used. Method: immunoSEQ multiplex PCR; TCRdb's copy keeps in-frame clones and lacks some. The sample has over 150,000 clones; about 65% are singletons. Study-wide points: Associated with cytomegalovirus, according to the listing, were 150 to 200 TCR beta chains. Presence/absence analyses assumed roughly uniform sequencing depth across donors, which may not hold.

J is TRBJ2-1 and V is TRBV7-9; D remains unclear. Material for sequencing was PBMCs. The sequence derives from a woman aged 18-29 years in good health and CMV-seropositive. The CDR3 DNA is TGTGCCAGCAGCTTAGCGGTTAGATCCTACAATGAGCAGTTCTTC. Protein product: CASSLAVRSYNEQFF.